The clone carrying this T cell receptor (beta chain) was counted between two and nine times. The data were obtained in a study of T-cell reconstitution after alpha-beta-depleted transplantation in children. Unique molecular identifiers were incorporated into the prepared TCRbeta library. Each CDR3 protein is one row after TCRdb ran MiXCR on the PCR reads. The sample has around 380,000 distinct CDR3 sequences, 11% seen once; the top ten hold roughly 5%. The V end was cut by 5 bases, the J end by 9 bases, with 19 bases between. The CDR3 runs to 14 residues. From germline, CDR1 is MNHEY and CDR2 SVGAGI. This material consisted of PBMCs from the stem cell graft donor, taken from the stem cell graft. The chain links TRBV6-5 to TRBJ1-1; tentative D call: TRBD1 (6 bases). The sequence was obtained from a human donor who donated a stem cell graft to a child with acute myeloid leukemia. CDR3 nucleotide sequence: TGTGCCAGCAGTCTACAGACCGGGGGGGACAAAGCTTTCTTT. This sequence encodes CASSLQTGGDKAFF.